The rows below give T cell receptor beta chains drawn from one sample of a study of cytomegalovirus exposure and HLA in healthy donors. The method was immunoSEQ multiplex PCR; TCRdb's version includes in-frame clones alone and lacks a portion of them. The sample comprises more than 200,000 clones, roughly 68% of which are singletons, and about 3% rests with the top ten. Sequencing used PBMCs. The receptors come from a man aged 40-49 years in good health and CMV-seropositive. Both conserved end residues are part of each CDR3. D genes are given only for firm matches. Some rows have no size entry. The others give once, few or many, or a class for an expanded clone.

D	V	J	size	DNA	CDR3
NA	TRBV5-6	TRBJ2-7	NA	TGTGCCAGCAGCTCCCCAGACACCTACGAGCAGTACTTC	CASSSPDTYEQYF
NA	TRBV7-8	TRBJ2-5	once	TGTGCCAGCAGCCTGACAGCGTACCAAGAGACCCAGTACTTC	CASSLTAYQETQYF
TRBD1	TRBV25-1	TRBJ1-1	NA	TGTGCCAGCCAAGTGGGACAGGGGGCTGAAGCTTTCTTT	CASQVGQGAEAFF
NA	TRBV6-5	TRBJ1-2	few	TGTGCCAGCAGTTCCTCGAACTCCTATGGCTACACCTTC	CASSSSNSYGYTF
TRBD1	TRBV9	TRBJ1-3	NA	TGTGCCAGCAGCGCCCGCCAGGGGGGCTCTGGAAACACCATATATTTT	CASSARQGGSGNTIYF
NA	TRBV19	TRBJ2-1	NA	TGTGCCAGTAGTATGAGGCTTAGCGGCTTCTCCAATGAGCAGTTCTTC	CASSMRLSGFSNEQFF
NA	TRBV5-4	TRBJ1-1	NA	TGTGCCAGCAGCTTAAGGGGGGGAATAGAAGCTTTCTTT	CASSLRGGIEAFF
NA	TRBV5-1	TRBJ2-4	NA	TGCGCCAGCAGCTTGGCGCGGGGTGTGGACATTCAGTACTTC	CASSLARGVDIQYF
NA	TRBV6-6	TRBJ2-7	NA	TGTGCCAGCGTCAAGCAGGGCGCAAACGAGCAGTACTTC	CASVKQGANEQYF
NA	TRBV11-3	TRBJ1-1	NA	TGTGCCAGCAGCTTAGGACAGCCTGGTTACACTGAAGCTTTCTTT	CASSLGQPGYTEAFF
TRBD1	TRBV5-4	TRBJ1-4	NA	TGTGCCAGCAGCGAAACCGGACAGGTTGGAGAAAAACTGTTTTTT	CASSETGQVGEKLFF